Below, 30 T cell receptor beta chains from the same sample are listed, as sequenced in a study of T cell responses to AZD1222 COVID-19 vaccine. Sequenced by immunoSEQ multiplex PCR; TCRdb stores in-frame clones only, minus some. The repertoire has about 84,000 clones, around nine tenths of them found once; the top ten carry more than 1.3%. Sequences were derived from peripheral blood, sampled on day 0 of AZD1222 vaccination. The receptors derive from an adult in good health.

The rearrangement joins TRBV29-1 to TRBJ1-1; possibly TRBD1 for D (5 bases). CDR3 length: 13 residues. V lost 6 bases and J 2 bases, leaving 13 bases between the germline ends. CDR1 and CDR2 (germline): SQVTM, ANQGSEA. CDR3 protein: CSVGEGINTEAFF. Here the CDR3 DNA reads TGCAGCGTGGGGGAGGGTATTAACACTGAAGCTTTCTTT.

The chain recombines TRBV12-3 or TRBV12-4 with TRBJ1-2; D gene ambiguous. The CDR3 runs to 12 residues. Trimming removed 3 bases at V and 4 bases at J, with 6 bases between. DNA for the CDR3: TGTGCCAGCAGTTTTTACAGCTATGGCTACACCTTC. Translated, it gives CASSFYSYGYTF.

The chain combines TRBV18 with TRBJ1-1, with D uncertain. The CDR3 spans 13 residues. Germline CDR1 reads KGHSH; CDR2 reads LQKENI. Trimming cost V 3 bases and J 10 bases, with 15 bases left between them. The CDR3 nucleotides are TGTGCCAGCTCACCGGATAGTTCCGCGTCAGCTTTCTTT. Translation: CASSPDSSASAFF.

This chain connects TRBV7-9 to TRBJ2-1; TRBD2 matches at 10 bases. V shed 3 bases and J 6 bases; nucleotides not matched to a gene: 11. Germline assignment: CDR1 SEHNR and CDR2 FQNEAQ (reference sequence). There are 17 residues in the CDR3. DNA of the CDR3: TGTGCCAGCAGCTTTCCCTCGGCACTAGCGGGACCCAATGAGCAGTTCTTC. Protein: CASSFPSALAGPNEQFF. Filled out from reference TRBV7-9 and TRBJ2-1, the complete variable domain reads DTGVSQNPRHKITKRGQNVTFRCDPISEHNRLYWYRQTLGQGPEFLTYFQNEAQLEKSRLLSDRFSAERPKGSFSTLEIQRTEQGDSAMYLCASSFPSALAGPNEQFFGPGTRLTVL.

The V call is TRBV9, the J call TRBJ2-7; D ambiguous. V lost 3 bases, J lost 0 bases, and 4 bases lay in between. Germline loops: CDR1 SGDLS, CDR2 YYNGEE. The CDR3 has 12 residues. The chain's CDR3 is CASSGHSYEQYF. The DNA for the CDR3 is TGTGCCAGCAGCGGCCACTCCTACGAGCAGTACTTC. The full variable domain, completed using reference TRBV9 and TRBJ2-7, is DSGVTQTPKHLITATGQRVTLRCSPRSGDLSVYWYQQSLDQGLQFLIQYYNGEERAKGNILERFSAQQFPDLHSELNLSSLELGDSALYFCASSGHSYEQYFGPGTRLTVT.

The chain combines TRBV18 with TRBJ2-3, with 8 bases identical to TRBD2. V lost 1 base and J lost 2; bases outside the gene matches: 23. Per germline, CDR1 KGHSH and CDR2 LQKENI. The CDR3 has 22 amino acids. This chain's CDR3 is CASSPHRVASGPRVGDTDTQYF. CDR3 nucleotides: TGTGCCAGCTCACCACATCGGGTAGCTAGCGGGCCCCGTGTGGGGGACACAGATACGCAGTATTTT.

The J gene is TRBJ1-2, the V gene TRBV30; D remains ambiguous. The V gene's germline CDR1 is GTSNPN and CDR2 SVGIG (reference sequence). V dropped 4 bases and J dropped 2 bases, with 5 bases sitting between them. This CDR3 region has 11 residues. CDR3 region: CAWTANYGYTF. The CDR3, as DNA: TGTGCCTGGACAGCCAACTATGGCTACACCTTC.

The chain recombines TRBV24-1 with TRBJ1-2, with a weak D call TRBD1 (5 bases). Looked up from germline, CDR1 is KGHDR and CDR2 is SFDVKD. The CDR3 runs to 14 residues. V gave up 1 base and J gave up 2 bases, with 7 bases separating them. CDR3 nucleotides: TGTGCCACCAGTGATTTAAACAGGAACTATGGCTACACCTTC. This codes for CATSDLNRNYGYTF.

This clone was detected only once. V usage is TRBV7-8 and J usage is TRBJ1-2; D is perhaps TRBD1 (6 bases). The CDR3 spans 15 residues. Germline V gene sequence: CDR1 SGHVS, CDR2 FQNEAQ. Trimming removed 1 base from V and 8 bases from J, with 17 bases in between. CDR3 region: CASSLDRAVRSGYTF. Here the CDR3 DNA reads TGTGCCAGCAGCTTAGACAGGGCGGTTCGGAGCGGCTACACCTTC.

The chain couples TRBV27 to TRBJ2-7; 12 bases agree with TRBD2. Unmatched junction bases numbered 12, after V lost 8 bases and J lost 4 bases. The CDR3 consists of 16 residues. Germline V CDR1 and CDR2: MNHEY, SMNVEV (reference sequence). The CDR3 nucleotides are TGTGCCAGCTCCACGCGACTAGCGGGAGAGGGGTACGAGCAGTACTTC. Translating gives CASSTRLAGEGYEQYF.

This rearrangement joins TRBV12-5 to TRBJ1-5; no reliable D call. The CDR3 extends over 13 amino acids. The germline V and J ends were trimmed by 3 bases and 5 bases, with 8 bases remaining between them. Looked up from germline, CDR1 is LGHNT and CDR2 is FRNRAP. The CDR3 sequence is CASGFAEDQPQHF. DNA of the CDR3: TGTGCTAGTGGTTTCGCAGAAGATCAGCCCCAGCATTTT.

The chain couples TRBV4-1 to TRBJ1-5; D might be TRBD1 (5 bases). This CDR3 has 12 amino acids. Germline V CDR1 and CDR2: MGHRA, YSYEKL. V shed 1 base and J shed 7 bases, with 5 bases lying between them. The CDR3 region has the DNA TGCGCCAGCAGCCAAGGGGGGCAGCCCCAGCATTTT. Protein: CASSQGGQPQHF.

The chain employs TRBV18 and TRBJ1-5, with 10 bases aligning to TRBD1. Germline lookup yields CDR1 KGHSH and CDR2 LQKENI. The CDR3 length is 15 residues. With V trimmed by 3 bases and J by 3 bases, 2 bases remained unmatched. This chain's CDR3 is CASSPGQGINQPQHF. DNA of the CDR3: TGTGCCAGCTCACCGGGACAGGGGATCAATCAGCCCCAGCATTTT.

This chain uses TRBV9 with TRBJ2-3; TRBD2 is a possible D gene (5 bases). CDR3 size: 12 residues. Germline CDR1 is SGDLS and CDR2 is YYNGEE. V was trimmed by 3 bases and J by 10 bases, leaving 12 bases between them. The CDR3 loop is CASSEGFGAQYF. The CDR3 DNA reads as TGTGCCAGCAGCGAGGGATTCGGGGCGCAGTATTTT.

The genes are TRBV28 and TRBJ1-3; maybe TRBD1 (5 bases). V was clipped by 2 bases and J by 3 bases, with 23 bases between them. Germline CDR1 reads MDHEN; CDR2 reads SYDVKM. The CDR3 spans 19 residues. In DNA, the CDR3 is TGTGCCAGCAGTTTAATGCCACAGAACAGGATAGTGAATGGAAACACCATATATTTT. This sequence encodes CASSLMPQNRIVNGNTIYF.

CDR3 DNA: TGTGCCAGTCATTCTGGGGACAGGGGTGGAACAGATACGCAGTATTTT. Translated, it gives CASHSGDRGGTDTQYF. The genes are TRBV19 and TRBJ2-3, with 10 positions matching TRBD1. Trimming cost V 8 bases and J 3 bases; bases outside gene matches: 11. Looked up from germline, CDR1 is LNHDA and CDR2 is SQIVND (reference sequence). The CDR3 length is 16 residues.

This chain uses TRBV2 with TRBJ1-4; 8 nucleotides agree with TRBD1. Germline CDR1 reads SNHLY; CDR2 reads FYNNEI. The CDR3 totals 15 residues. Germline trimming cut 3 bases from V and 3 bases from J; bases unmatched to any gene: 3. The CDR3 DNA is TGTGCCAGCAGTGACGACAGGGGTGCTAATGAAAAACTGTTTTTT. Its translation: CASSDDRGANEKLFF. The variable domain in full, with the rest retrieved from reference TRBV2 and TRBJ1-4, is EPEVTQTPSHQVTQMGQEVILRCVPISNHLYFYWYRQILGQKVEFLVSFYNNEISEKSEIFDDQFSVERPDGSNFTLKIRSTKLEDSAMYFCASSDDRGANEKLFFGSGTQLSVL.

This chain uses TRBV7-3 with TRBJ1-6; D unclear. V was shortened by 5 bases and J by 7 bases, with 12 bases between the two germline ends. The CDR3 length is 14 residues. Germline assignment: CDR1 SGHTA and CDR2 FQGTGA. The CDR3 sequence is CASSLVSTNSPLHF. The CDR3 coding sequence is TGTGCCAGCAGCCTAGTATCTACCAATTCACCCCTCCACTTT.

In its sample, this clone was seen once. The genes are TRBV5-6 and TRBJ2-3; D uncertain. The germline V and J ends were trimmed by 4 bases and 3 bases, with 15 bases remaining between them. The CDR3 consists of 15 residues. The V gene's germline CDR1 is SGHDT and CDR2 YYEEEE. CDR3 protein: CASSRYSGRTDTQYF. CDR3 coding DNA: TGTGCCAGCAGCCGCTACTCCGGACGAACAGATACGCAGTATTTT. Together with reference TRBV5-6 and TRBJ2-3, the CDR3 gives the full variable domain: DAGVTQSPTHLIKTRGQQVTLRCSPKSGHDTVSWYQQALGQGPQFIFQYYEEEERQRGNFPDRFSGHQFPNYSSELNVNALLLGDSALYLCASSRYSGRTDTQYFGPGTRLTVL.

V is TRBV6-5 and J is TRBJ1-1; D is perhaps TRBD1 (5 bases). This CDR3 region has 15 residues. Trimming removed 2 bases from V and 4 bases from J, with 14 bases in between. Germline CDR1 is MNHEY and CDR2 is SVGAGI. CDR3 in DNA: TGTGCCAGCAGTTACCGGGGCAGGTTGGGCACTGAAGCTTTCTTT. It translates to CASSYRGRLGTEAFF.

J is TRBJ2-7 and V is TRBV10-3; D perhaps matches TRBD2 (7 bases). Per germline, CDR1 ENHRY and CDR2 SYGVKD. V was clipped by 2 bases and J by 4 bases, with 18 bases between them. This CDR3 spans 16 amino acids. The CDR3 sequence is CAISEPMGASGYEQYF. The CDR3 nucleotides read TGTGCCATCAGTGAGCCCATGGGGGCTAGCGGTTACGAGCAGTACTTC.

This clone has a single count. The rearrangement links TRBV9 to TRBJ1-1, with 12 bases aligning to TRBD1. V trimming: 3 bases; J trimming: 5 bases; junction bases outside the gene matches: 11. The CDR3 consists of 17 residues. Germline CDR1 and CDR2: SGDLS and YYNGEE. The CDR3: CASSAGQGAPGGTEAFF. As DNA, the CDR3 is TGTGCCAGCAGCGCGGGACAGGGGGCACCTGGGGGGACTGAAGCTTTCTTT.

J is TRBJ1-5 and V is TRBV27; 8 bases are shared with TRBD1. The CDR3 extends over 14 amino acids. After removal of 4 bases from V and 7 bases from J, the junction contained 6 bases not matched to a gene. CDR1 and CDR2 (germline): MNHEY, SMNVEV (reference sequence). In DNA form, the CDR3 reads TGTGCCAGCAGTTCAACGGACAGGGTACAGCCCCAGCATTTT. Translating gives CASSSTDRVQPQHF.

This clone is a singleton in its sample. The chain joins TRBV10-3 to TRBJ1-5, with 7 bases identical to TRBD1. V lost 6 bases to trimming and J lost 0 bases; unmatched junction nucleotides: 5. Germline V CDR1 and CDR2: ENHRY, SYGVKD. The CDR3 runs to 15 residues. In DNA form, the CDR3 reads TGTGCCATCAGCACCGGGACAGATAGCAATCAGCCCCAGCATTTT. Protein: CAISTGTDSNQPQHF.

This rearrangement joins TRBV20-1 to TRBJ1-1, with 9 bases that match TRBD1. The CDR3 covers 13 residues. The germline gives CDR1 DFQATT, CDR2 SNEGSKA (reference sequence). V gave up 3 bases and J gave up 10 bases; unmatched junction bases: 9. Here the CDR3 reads CSASSRQGEGAFF. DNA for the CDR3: TGCAGTGCTAGTTCCCGACAGGGGGAAGGAGCTTTCTTT.

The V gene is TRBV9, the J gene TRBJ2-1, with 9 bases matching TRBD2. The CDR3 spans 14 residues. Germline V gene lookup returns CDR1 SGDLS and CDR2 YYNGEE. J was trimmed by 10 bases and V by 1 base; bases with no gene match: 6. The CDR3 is CASSVWLAGDEQFF. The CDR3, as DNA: TGTGCCAGCAGCGTATGGTTAGCGGGAGACGAGCAGTTCTTC.

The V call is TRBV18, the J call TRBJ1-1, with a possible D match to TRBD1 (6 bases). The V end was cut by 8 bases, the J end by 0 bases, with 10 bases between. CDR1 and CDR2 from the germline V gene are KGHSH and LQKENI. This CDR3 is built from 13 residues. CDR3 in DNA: TGTGCCAGCGAACAGGGCATGAACACTGAAGCTTTCTTT. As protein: CASEQGMNTEAFF. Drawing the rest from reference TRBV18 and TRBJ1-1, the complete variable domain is NAGVMQNPRHLVRRRGQEARLRCSPMKGHSHVYWYRQLPEEGLKFMVYLQKENIIDESGMPKERFSAEFPKEGPSILRIQQVVRGDSAAYFCASEQGMNTEAFFGQGTRLTVV.

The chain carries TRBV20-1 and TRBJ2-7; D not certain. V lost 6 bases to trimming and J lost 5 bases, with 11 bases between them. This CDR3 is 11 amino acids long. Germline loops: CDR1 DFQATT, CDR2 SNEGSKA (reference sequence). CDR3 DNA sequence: TGCAGTGCCCCCCAGAATAACGAGCAGTACTTC. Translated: CSAPQNNEQYF.

The CDR3 reads CASSQTGTPLHEQYF. The CDR3 DNA sequence: TGTGCCAGCAGTCAGACAGGGACACCTCTCCACGAGCAGTACTTC. This chain connects TRBV2 to TRBJ2-7; TRBD1 matches at 7 bases. V trimming: 5 bases; J trimming: 5 bases; junction bases outside the gene matches: 12. CDR1 is SNHLY and CDR2 is FYNNEI in the germline V gene. The CDR3 loop spans 15 amino acids.

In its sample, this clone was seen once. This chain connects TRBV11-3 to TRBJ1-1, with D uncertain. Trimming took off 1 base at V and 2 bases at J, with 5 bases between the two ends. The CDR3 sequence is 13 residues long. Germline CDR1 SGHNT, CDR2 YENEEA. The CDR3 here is CASSLVFNTEAFF. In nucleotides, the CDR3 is TGTGCCAGCAGCTTAGTTTTTAACACTGAAGCTTTCTTT.